The rows below give T cell receptor beta chains drawn from one sample of a study of T cell responses to AZD1222 COVID-19 vaccine. Clones were read by immunoSEQ multiplex PCR, and TCRdb kept only the in-frame ones, dropping some. Found here are approximately 50,000 clones, approximately 86% of them singletons; the top ten hold roughly 7.2%. The source material was peripheral blood, sampled 28 days after the second AZD1222 dose. These receptor sequences come from an adult who received the AZD1222 COVID-19 vaccine. The CDR3 runs from the conserved cysteine through the conserved F or W. Size tells how often a clone was seen (once, few, many) or the class of an expanded clone, and some rows leave it out.

clone size: NA
J gene: TRBJ2-7
V gene: TRBV7-2
CDR3 protein: CAVWLPSGEQYF

clone size: NA
J gene: TRBJ2-1
V gene: TRBV29-1
CDR3 protein: CSVGVGGGHNEQFF

clone size: once
J gene: TRBJ1-4
V gene: TRBV2
CDR3 protein: CASSPGWEKLFF

clone size: NA
J gene: TRBJ2-7
V gene: TRBV3-1/TRBV3-2
CDR3 protein: CASSPWTEPYEQYF

clone size: NA
J gene: TRBJ2-5
V gene: TRBV10-3
CDR3 protein: CAISESVIGPGETQYF

clone size: NA
J gene: TRBJ2-5
V gene: TRBV4-3
CDR3 protein: CASSQDRVAPQETQYF

clone size: NA
J gene: TRBJ2-1
V gene: TRBV5-8
CDR3 protein: CASSSGIAGRFNEQFF

clone size: NA
J gene: TRBJ2-3
V gene: TRBV5-8
CDR3 protein: CASSLLSEDTQYF

clone size: NA
J gene: TRBJ1-6
V gene: TRBV18
CDR3 protein: CASSPGQGDNSPLHF

clone size: NA
J gene: TRBJ2-3
V gene: TRBV11-3
CDR3 protein: CASSLQSSTDTQYF

clone size: once
J gene: TRBJ1-2
V gene: TRBV28
CDR3 protein: CASSFDSGQEGGYTF

clone size: NA
J gene: TRBJ1-1
V gene: TRBV7-8
CDR3 protein: CASSLDVRGDTEAFF

clone size: NA
J gene: TRBJ1-5
V gene: TRBV28
CDR3 protein: CASSLLDRANQPQHF

clone size: few
J gene: TRBJ2-3
V gene: TRBV5-1
CDR3 protein: CASSLTGGSTDTQYF

clone size: NA
J gene: TRBJ2-1
V gene: TRBV9
CDR3 protein: CASSVARHEQFF

clone size: NA
J gene: TRBJ2-3
V gene: TRBV9
CDR3 protein: CASSVGETSGRGAGGTDTQYF

clone size: NA
J gene: TRBJ1-1
V gene: TRBV5-1
CDR3 protein: CASRRTENTEAFF

clone size: NA
J gene: TRBJ2-1
V gene: TRBV28
CDR3 protein: CASSFGNPNEQFF

clone size: NA
J gene: TRBJ2-3
V gene: TRBV3-1/TRBV3-2
CDR3 protein: CASSQVDGTDTQYF

clone size: NA
J gene: TRBJ2-7
V gene: TRBV20-1
CDR3 protein: CSASKTGVDYEQYF

clone size: NA
J gene: TRBJ1-2
V gene: TRBV6-2/TRBV6-3
CDR3 protein: CASSYPDSSYGYTF

clone size: NA
J gene: TRBJ2-4
V gene: TRBV19
CDR3 protein: CASSMGQGWDIQYF

clone size: NA
J gene: TRBJ2-7
V gene: TRBV2
CDR3 protein: CASRRASGSDEQYF

clone size: NA
J gene: TRBJ1-2
V gene: TRBV18
CDR3 protein: CASSPQEGYTF

clone size: NA
J gene: TRBJ1-4
V gene: TRBV2
CDR3 protein: CASSGQVSEKLFF

clone size: NA
J gene: TRBJ1-6
V gene: TRBV7-9
CDR3 protein: CASSTDRGRSSYNSPLHF

clone size: NA
J gene: TRBJ1-1
V gene: TRBV12-3/TRBV12-4
CDR3 protein: CASSLEANTEAFF

clone size: NA
J gene: TRBJ1-2
V gene: TRBV12-3/TRBV12-4
CDR3 protein: CASSLESYGYTF

clone size: NA
J gene: TRBJ1-2
V gene: TRBV5-4
CDR3 protein: CASSLQGNSGYTF

clone size: NA
J gene: TRBJ2-7
V gene: TRBV27
CDR3 protein: CASSLRGVALYEQYF

clone size: few
J gene: TRBJ1-2
V gene: TRBV7-8
CDR3 protein: CASSFSDGYYGYTF

clone size: once
J gene: TRBJ2-5
V gene: TRBV5-1
CDR3 protein: CASSLASQYQETQYF

clone size: NA
J gene: TRBJ2-7
V gene: TRBV29-1
CDR3 protein: CSVRESGSYEQYF

clone size: NA
J gene: TRBJ1-5
V gene: TRBV7-2
CDR3 protein: CASRSDRGSNQPQHF

clone size: NA
J gene: TRBJ2-2
V gene: TRBV7-2
CDR3 protein: CASSPGPRESGELFF

clone size: NA
J gene: TRBJ2-2
V gene: TRBV27
CDR3 protein: CASGLAGVSTGELFF

clone size: NA
J gene: TRBJ1-5
V gene: TRBV7-2
CDR3 protein: CASSLFRSNQPQHF

clone size: once
J gene: TRBJ2-2
V gene: TRBV9
CDR3 protein: CASSVEEGDTGELFF

clone size: NA
J gene: TRBJ2-5
V gene: TRBV6-6
CDR3 protein: CASSYRPGGPQETQYF

clone size: NA
J gene: TRBJ1-1
V gene: TRBV20-1
CDR3 protein: CSASRGGDTEAFF

clone size: NA
J gene: TRBJ2-1
V gene: TRBV2
CDR3 protein: CASSVGTGAYNEQFF

clone size: NA
J gene: TRBJ2-5
V gene: TRBV4-2
CDR3 protein: CASSRSGYQETQYF

clone size: NA
J gene: TRBJ2-7
V gene: TRBV10-2
CDR3 protein: CASSGTSGRAVEQYF

clone size: once
J gene: TRBJ1-2
V gene: TRBV7-6
CDR3 protein: CASSLDEGQGASSYTF

clone size: NA
J gene: TRBJ2-3
V gene: TRBV6-2/TRBV6-3
CDR3 protein: CASSYSPGTDTQYF

clone size: once
J gene: TRBJ2-5
V gene: TRBV18
CDR3 protein: CASSPRTGWETQYF

clone size: NA
J gene: TRBJ2-7
V gene: TRBV6-1
CDR3 protein: CASSEPGQVEDEQYF

clone size: NA
J gene: TRBJ2-3
V gene: TRBV5-4
CDR3 protein: CASSLTSGAVDTQYF

clone size: once
J gene: TRBJ1-3
V gene: TRBV28
CDR3 protein: CASEQGSGNTIYF

clone size: NA
J gene: TRBJ1-2
V gene: TRBV19
CDR3 protein: CASSSRDREIYGYTF

clone size: NA
J gene: TRBJ2-6
V gene: TRBV19
CDR3 protein: CASSRYRGSGANVLTF

clone size: NA
J gene: TRBJ2-3
V gene: TRBV5-1
CDR3 protein: CASSFSGGAKDTQYF

clone size: once
J gene: TRBJ2-7
V gene: TRBV9
CDR3 protein: CASSSGVSSYEQYF

clone size: NA
J gene: TRBJ2-3
V gene: TRBV19
CDR3 protein: CASRTDGDTQYF

clone size: NA
J gene: TRBJ1-2
V gene: TRBV7-9
CDR3 protein: CASSLGREREGYTF

clone size: NA
J gene: TRBJ2-5
V gene: TRBV5-1
CDR3 protein: CASSWPRLAGGQETQYF

clone size: NA
J gene: TRBJ2-7
V gene: TRBV5-1
CDR3 protein: CASSLSGPPLNEQYF

clone size: NA
J gene: TRBJ2-1
V gene: TRBV12-5
CDR3 protein: CASGLEPVNEQFF

clone size: NA
J gene: TRBJ1-1
V gene: TRBV3-1/TRBV3-2
CDR3 protein: CASSPTANTEAFF

clone size: NA
J gene: TRBJ1-5
V gene: TRBV5-1
CDR3 protein: CASSQTAGKWPQHF